The TCR beta chain under discussion was sequenced for a study of identical twins. Findings and limits, study-wide: Out-of-frame beta chain sequences displayed weaker excess sharing between twins. Whereas memory repertoires showed no such difference, abundant cord blood beta clonotypes carried fewer insertions. In zero-insertion analyses, partial confounding could arise from invariant MAIT and iNKT cells.

This clonotype was counted at least ten times. The antigen is not known. TCRdb reanalysed the 5' RACE reads using MiXCR and keeps one entry per CDR3 protein. The sample lists 150,000 or so distinct CDR3 sequences, around 3.5% occurring once. Material: memory T cells sorted from blood. This receptor was identified in a man in his late teens or twenties in good health.

The CDR3 here is CASSLDRGSNQPQHF. In DNA, the CDR3 is TGTGCCAGCAGTCTGGACAGGGGTAGCAATCAGCCCCAGCATTTT. The V call is TRBV6-1, the J call TRBJ1-5; 9 bases agree with TRBD1. With 5 bases clipped from V and 0 bases from J, the junction kept 2 bases outside the gene matches. Germline CDR1 MNHNS, CDR2 SASEGT. CDR3 length equals 15 residues.